These 25 T cell receptor beta chains were sequenced from one sample in a study of read filtering for tumor transcriptome and immune sequencing. This library used roughly 400 ng RNA and molecular barcoded adaptors spanning alpha/delta and beta/gamma chains. TCRdb re-analysed the reads in MiXCR, keeping a single row per CDR3 protein. The sample holds nearly 60,000 distinct CDR3 sequences; more than 9% are singletons and the top ten take 15% to 20%. Sequencing input: a population of CD138-negative cells sorted from bone marrow. The receptors here all came from a donor over 35 with multiple myeloma.

This clonotype was counted many times. The chain employs TRBV5-5 and TRBJ2-1; D gene uncertain. Looked up from germline, CDR1 is SGHKS and CDR2 is YYEKEE (reference sequence). CDR3 length equals 16 residues. Between the trimmed V and J ends, which lost 2 bases and 0 bases, there was a span of 12 bases. CDR3 in amino acids: CASSFKLPSSYNEQFF. The CDR3 region has the DNA TGTGCCAGCAGCTTTAAGCTCCCGAGCTCCTACAATGAGCAGTTCTTC.

This clonotype was recorded many times. V usage is TRBV12-3 or TRBV12-4 and J usage is TRBJ1-1; 9 nucleotides match TRBD1. This CDR3 region has 14 residues. The trim removed 8 bases at V and 1 base at J, leaving 5 bases unmatched. The CDR3 sequence is CASGKTGGNTEAFF. In DNA form, the CDR3 reads TGTGCCAGCGGAAAGACAGGGGGGAACACTGAAGCTTTCTTT.

This sequence joins TRBV4-2 and TRBJ2-5; D might be TRBD2 (5 bases). The germline V and J ends were trimmed by 1 base and 5 bases, with 14 bases remaining between them. The germline V gene has CDR1 LGHNA and CDR2 YNFKEQ. The CDR3 extends over 15 amino acids. CDR3 residues: CASSQGAWEPETQYF. Written as DNA, the CDR3 is TGTGCCAGCAGCCAAGGGGCCTGGGAGCCGGAGACCCAGTACTTC.

This clonotype was seen many times. The chain recombines TRBV4-1 with TRBJ2-3, with a possible D match to TRBD1 (6 bases). CDR1 is MGHRA, CDR2 YSYEKL, per germline. The V and J ends lost 2 bases and 4 bases respectively, with 13 bases between them. The CDR3 spans 15 residues. CDR3 in amino acids: CASSQQGTEADTQYF. The CDR3 DNA is TGCGCCAGCAGCCAACAGGGGACCGAGGCAGATACGCAGTATTTT.

Worth noting for this clonotype: A much larger clonotype is one base distant, so this may be a read error. The genes are TRBV21-1 and TRBJ2-5; TRBD1, the table's D call, lacks a check against the DNA. TRBV21-1 is a known pseudogene. This CDR3 has 17 amino acids. The CDR3 reads CASSKIPWAGSRKTQYF. The DNA for the CDR3 is TGTGCCAGCAGCAAAATTCCATGGGCGGGGAGCCGCAAGACCCAGTACTTC.

The sample holds a few counts of this clonotype. The V call is TRBV11-2, the J call TRBJ2-3, with TRBD2 matching 8 bases. Germline trimming cut 5 bases from V and 0 bases from J; bases unmatched to any gene: 7. Germline assignment: CDR1 SGHAT and CDR2 FQNNGV. CDR3 length: 16 amino acids. As DNA, the CDR3 is TGTGCCAGCAGCCCTAGCGGGTGGTATAGCACAGATACGCAGTATTTT. Its protein is CASSPSGWYSTDTQYF. Variable domain in full (rest from reference TRBV11-2 and TRBJ2-3): EAGVAQSPRYKIIEKRQSVAFWCNPISGHATLYWYQQILGQGPKLLIQFQNNGVVDDSQLPKDRFSAERLKGVDSTLKIQPAKLEDSAVYLCASSPSGWYSTDTQYFGPGTRLTVL.

Regarding this clonotype: A much more abundant neighbour one base away suggests this may be a read error. V and J are TRBV5-1 and TRBJ1-1; D not certain. Germline V gene sequence: CDR1 SGHRS, CDR2 YFSETQ. The CDR3 length is 12 residues. The CDR3 protein is CASSLSNTEASF. In DNA form, the CDR3 reads TGCGCCAGCAGCTTGTCAAACACTGAAGCTTCCTTT.

This clonotype came up many times. The chain has TRBV7-8 and TRBJ2-5; the match to TRBD1 covers 8 bases. Looked up from germline, CDR1 is SGHVS and CDR2 is FQNEAQ. There are 20 residues in the CDR3. V dropped 5 bases and J dropped 2; count of bases not matched to a gene: 22. CDR3 sequence reads: CASSQGARVIFGLTQETQYF. The CDR3, as DNA: TGTGCCAGCAGCCAGGGGGCCAGGGTTATATTCGGACTCACTCAAGAGACCCAGTACTTC.

CDR3 amino acids: CASSLTGGSNQPQHF. The CDR3 coding sequence is TGTGCCAGCAGCCTTACAGGAGGTAGCAATCAGCCCCAGCATTTT. This rearrangement joins TRBV7-2 to TRBJ1-5; D may be TRBD1 (5 bases). The CDR3 covers 15 residues. Germline V gene data show CDR1 as SGHTA and CDR2 as FQGNSA. V was clipped by 5 bases and J by 0 bases, with 11 bases between them.

This clonotype was seen at least ten times. The V gene is TRBV10-3, the J gene TRBJ1-2; D gene uncertain. CDR3 length: 13 amino acids. Germline V gene data show CDR1 as ENHRY and CDR2 as SYGVKD. V lost 2 bases to trimming and J lost 4 bases, with 8 bases between them. The CDR3 spells CAISETERYGYTF. The CDR3 nucleotides read TGTGCCATCAGTGAGACGGAACGCTATGGCTACACCTTC.

This clonotype was detected ten times or more. This chain joins TRBV2 and TRBJ2-2, with D tentatively TRBD1 or TRBD2 (6 bases each). Trimming removed 4 bases at V and 4 bases at J, with 13 bases between. In germline, CDR1 is SNHLY, CDR2 FYNNEI. CDR3 length equals 15 residues. The DNA for the CDR3 is TGTGCCAGCAGTGCATGGACAGCGGGCACCGGGGAGCTGTTTTTT. Its protein is CASSAWTAGTGELFF. The full variable domain, completed using reference TRBV2 and TRBJ2-2, is EPEVTQTPSHQVTQMGQEVILRCVPISNHLYFYWYRQILGQKVEFLVSFYNNEISEKSEIFDDQFSVERPDGSNFTLKIRSTKLEDSAMYFCASSAWTAGTGELFFGEGSRLTVL.

This clonotype was seen many times. The CDR3, as DNA: TGTGCCAGCAGCTCCGGGAACTCCTACGAGCAGTACTTC. Protein product: CASSSGNSYEQYF. This rearrangement joins TRBV7-3 to TRBJ2-7; D is possibly TRBD2 (5 bases). The CDR3 runs to 13 residues. Germline V gives CDR1 SGHTA, CDR2 FQGTGA. The ends were cut back, 4 bases at V and 0 bases at J, with 7 bases in the middle.

This clonotype was detected ten times or more. V gene TRBV30 combines with J gene TRBJ2-2, with D hard to call. The CDR3 sequence is 16 residues long. Between the trimmed V and J ends, which lost 3 bases and 0 bases, there was a span of 14 bases. Germline V gene sequence: CDR1 GTSNPN, CDR2 SVGIG (reference sequence). The CDR3 DNA sequence: TGTGCCTGGAGCCCGAGTAGGGTGGCGAACACCGGGGAGCTGTTTTTT. It is translated as CAWSPSRVANTGELFF.

This clonotype was counted many times. The chain employs TRBV5-1 and TRBJ1-1; possible D gene TRBD1, 5 bases. This CDR3 is 14 amino acids long. V lost 6 bases, J lost 5 bases, and 17 bases lay in between. Germline values: CDR1 SGHRS, CDR2 YFSETQ. This CDR3 is CASNGGNAWTEAFF. The CDR3 bases are TGCGCCAGCAATGGGGGAAATGCCTGGACTGAAGCTTTCTTT.

This clonotype was counted at least ten times. The chain is built from TRBV7-2 and TRBJ1-1; TRBD1 might be the D (6 bases). The CDR3 is 14 amino acids. CDR1 and CDR2 (germline): SGHTA, FQGNSA. V lost 1 base, J lost 8 bases, and 14 bases lay in between. CDR3 residues: CASSLVGWGTEAFF. The CDR3 nucleotides read TGTGCCAGCAGCTTAGTTGGATGGGGGACAGAAGCTTTCTTT.

A note on this clonotype: It may be a read error: a sequence one base away is much more abundant. The V call is TRBV18, the J call TRBJ1-1; D call uncertain. The CDR3 contains 12 residues. Between the trimmed V and J ends, which lost 8 bases and 3 bases, there was a span of 10 bases. Germline values: CDR1 KGHSH, CDR2 LQKENI. Here the CDR3 DNA reads TGTGCCAGCGCCGACGGGGACACTGAAGCTTTCTTT. This sequence encodes CASADGDTEAFF.

This clonotype was counted ten times or more. The chain uses TRBV29-1 and TRBJ1-2; D unclear. The V end was cut by 4 bases, the J end by 2 bases, with 8 bases between. Germline CDR1 is SQVTM and CDR2 is ANQGSEA. The CDR3 runs to 12 residues. This CDR3 reads CSVVLPNYGYTF. The CDR3 DNA is TGCAGCGTTGTGTTGCCCAACTATGGCTACACCTTC.

At least ten counts were recorded for this clonotype. V usage is TRBV6-5 and J usage is TRBJ2-5; TRBD1 agrees at 7 bases. This CDR3 has 17 amino acids. V was pared by 5 bases and J by 3 bases, with 15 bases of the junction left unmatched. Germline CDR1 and CDR2: MNHEY and SVGAGI. The CDR3 bases are TGTGCCAGCAGTCCTCCGGGACAGAGAATGGGAAAAGAGACCCAGTACTTC. This codes for CASSPPGQRMGKETQYF.

This clonotype has only a few counts. The genes are TRBV11-1 and TRBJ2-5; 9 bases match TRBD1. CDR3 length equals 13 residues. With 5 bases clipped from V and 2 bases from J, the junction kept 0 bases outside the gene matches. The germline V gene encodes CDR1 SGHAT and CDR2 FQDESV (reference sequence). DNA of the CDR3: TGTGCCAGCAGCGGGACAGGGCAAGAGACCCAGTACTTC. This gives the protein CASSGTGQETQYF. Together with reference TRBV11-1 and TRBJ2-5, the CDR3 gives the full variable domain: EAEVAQSPRYKITEKSQAVAFWCDPISGHATLYWYRQILGQGPELLVQFQDESVVDDSQLPKDRFSAERLKGVDSTLKIQPAELGDSAMYLCASSGTGQETQYFGPGTRLLVL.

This clonotype appeared many times. The gene calls are TRBV20-1 and TRBJ2-7; 10 nucleotides agree with TRBD1. The CDR3 extends over 15 amino acids. V gave up 0 bases and J gave up 3 bases; unmatched junction bases: 5. Germline assignment: CDR1 DFQATT and CDR2 SNEGSKA (reference sequence). The CDR3 is CSARDLDRGLYEQYF. The CDR3 nucleotides read TGCAGTGCTAGAGACCTAGACAGGGGGCTCTACGAGCAGTACTTC.

With regard to this clonotype: A much larger clone lies one base from this, so it may be a read error. Lacking the conserved final phenylalanine or tryptophan, this CDR3 likely reflects a read error. The chain has TRBV20-1 and TRBJ2-6; tentatively, D is TRBD2 (5 bases). This CDR3 has 14 amino acids. From germline, CDR1 is DFQATT and CDR2 SNEGSKA (reference sequence). The germline V and J ends were trimmed by 6 bases and 4 bases, with 13 bases remaining between them. CDR3 nucleotides: TGCAGTGCCCCGCGGGTGGAGGGGGCCAACGTCCTGACTTCC. Translated: CSAPRVEGANVLTS.

Ten or more counts support this clonotype. The genes are TRBV7-9 and TRBJ2-7, with TRBD2 identical over 12 bases. The V and J ends lost 5 bases and 7 bases, in that order; junction bases with no gene match: 6. The CDR3 loop spans 14 amino acids. CDR1 is SEHNR, CDR2 FQNEAQ, per germline (reference sequence). CDR3 coding DNA: TGTGCCAGCAGCCGACTAGCGGGGGCGGAAGAGCAGTACTTC. Protein product: CASSRLAGAEEQYF.

This clonotype was counted ten times or more. V and J are TRBV4-2 and TRBJ2-5; TRBD2 matches 14 bases. This CDR3 comprises 15 residues. The germline V gene encodes CDR1 LGHNA and CDR2 YNFKEQ. V lost 3 bases, J lost 6 bases, and 3 bases stayed unmatched. The CDR3 loop reads CASSHGTSGGQTQYF. CDR3 nucleotide sequence: TGTGCCAGCAGCCACGGGACTAGCGGGGGCCAGACCCAGTACTTC.

To note about this clonotype: Relative to the germline gene, one junction end is altered; a read error may explain this. The CDR3 spells CASSLDYERTANTGAFF. In DNA, the CDR3 is TGTGCCAGCAGCTTGGATTATGAAAGGACAGCGAACACTGGAGCTTTCTTT. The rearrangement uses TRBV5-5 and TRBJ1-1, with D possibly being TRBD1 (6 bases). CDR3 length equals 17 residues. Looked up from germline, CDR1 is SGHKS and CDR2 is YYEKEE (reference sequence).

Sample share makes this clonotype medium-sized. This rearrangement joins TRBV7-2 to TRBJ2-1, with 8 nucleotides matching TRBD1. This CDR3 spans 15 amino acids. Germline V gives CDR1 SGHTA, CDR2 FQGNSA. With V trimmed by 3 bases and J by 7 bases, 8 bases remained unmatched. The CDR3 protein is CASSFVAGGGNEQFF. The CDR3 DNA is TGTGCCAGCAGCTTCGTGGCAGGGGGCGGGAATGAGCAGTTCTTC.